This record covers a single T cell receptor (beta chain). These data come from a study of shared clonotypes between healthy human individuals. Trimming shortened V by 0 bases and J by 3 bases, and 7 bases separated the two germline ends. This CDR3 region has 13 residues. In germline, CDR1 is SGHNT, CDR2 YYREEE (reference sequence). The table came from immunoSEQ multiplex PCR; TCRdb's copy has only in-frame clones and leaves some out. The top ten clones hold approximately 0.4% of a sample with under 1,900,000 clones, approximately 98.5% of them seen once. The source material was naive CD4+ T cells sorted from blood. The subset: CD45RA+ positively selected. This chain connects TRBV5-4 to TRBJ2-7; unclear D gene. The sequence came from a man aged 30-40 years in good health. The CDR3 region has the DNA TGTGCCAGCAGCTTGGGAGCAAACTACGAGCAGTACTTC. Amino acids: CASSLGANYEQYF.